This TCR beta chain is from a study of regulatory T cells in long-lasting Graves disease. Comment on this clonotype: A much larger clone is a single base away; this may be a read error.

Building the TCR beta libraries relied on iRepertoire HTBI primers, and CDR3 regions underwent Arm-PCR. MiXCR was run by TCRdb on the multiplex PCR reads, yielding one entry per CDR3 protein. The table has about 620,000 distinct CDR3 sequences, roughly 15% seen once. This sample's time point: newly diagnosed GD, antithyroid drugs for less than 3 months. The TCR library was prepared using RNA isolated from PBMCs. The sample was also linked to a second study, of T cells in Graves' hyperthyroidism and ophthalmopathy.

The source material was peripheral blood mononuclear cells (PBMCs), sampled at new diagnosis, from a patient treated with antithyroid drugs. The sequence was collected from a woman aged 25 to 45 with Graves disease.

The CDR3 sequence is CASSWGTGGTGELFF. CDR3 coding DNA: TGTGCCAGCAGTTGGGGGACAGGGGGCACCGGGGAGCTGTTTTTT. V is TRBV11-2 and J is TRBJ2-2, with TRBD1 matching over 11 bases. The V and J ends lost 6 bases and 4 bases, in that order; junction bases with no gene match: 4. The CDR3 loop spans 15 amino acids. Germline lookup yields CDR1 SGHAT and CDR2 FQNNGV.